The 16 T cell receptor beta chains listed next were all sequenced from one sample in a study of human T cells and chemical hapten exposure. TCRdb called the RACE reads again in MiXCR, with one record for every CDR3 protein. This table holds about 300,000 distinct CDR3 sequences, around 5.5% found once. Time point reported: pre-sensitization, week 0. The treatment is: therapeutic diphenylcyclopropenone sensitization with weekly scalp DPC. Sample: whole blood, taken in connection with sensitization to the hapten diphenylcyclopropenone (DPC). The receptor source for this set is a woman under 30 with alopecia areata. Some clones in this sample may be carry-over from other donors' samples.

The sample holds a few counts of this clonotype. The rearrangement joins TRBV7-2 to TRBJ2-3, with D perhaps TRBD2 (5 bases). This CDR3 region has 15 residues. V dropped 0 bases and J dropped 4 bases, with 11 bases sitting between them. Germline CDR1 is SGHTA and CDR2 is FQGNSA. The CDR3 DNA follows: TGTGCCAGCAGCTTAGCGTCCGTCGGGGCAGATACGCAGTATTTT. Its translation: CASSLASVGADTQYF.

DNA of the CDR3: TGTGCCAGCAGCGTTGAGGGAGAGAACACTGAAGCTTTCTTT. Encoded protein: CASSVEGENTEAFF. The rearrangement links TRBV9 to TRBJ1-1, with D unresolved. CDR1 SGDLS and CDR2 YYNGEE come from the germline V gene. This CDR3 comprises 14 residues. V lost 2 bases and J 1 base, leaving 9 bases between the germline ends.

This clonotype was recorded many times. The gene calls are TRBV28 and TRBJ2-5; a possible D gene is TRBD2 (6 bases). The CDR3 spans 15 residues. Germline loops: CDR1 MDHEN, CDR2 SYDVKM. V dropped 2 bases and J dropped 2 bases, with 12 bases sitting between them. CDR3 loop: CASSLASAAQETQYF. CDR3 bases: TGTGCCAGCAGTTTAGCTAGCGCCGCTCAAGAGACCCAGTACTTC.

V is TRBV7-9 and J is TRBJ2-3; D gene ambiguous. Germline lookup yields CDR1 SEHNR and CDR2 FQNEAQ (reference sequence). CDR3 length equals 13 residues. V lost 1 base, J lost 14 bases, and 16 bases lay in between. The CDR3 region is CASSLGTSRLGYF. CDR3 sequence (DNA): TGTGCCAGCAGCTTAGGGACCTCACGTTTGGGGTATTTT.

This clonotype has ten or more counts. CDR3 bases: TGTGCCAGCAGCCAGACTTGGGGACTAGCGGGGGTTAATGAGCAGTTCTTC. Its translation is CASSQTWGLAGVNEQFF. This chain joins TRBV4-2 and TRBJ2-1; TRBD2 aligns across 14 bases. The CDR3 is 17 amino acids. Germline V gene lookup returns CDR1 LGHNA and CDR2 YNFKEQ. V dropped 3 bases and J dropped 7; count of bases not matched to a gene: 8.

The chain carries TRBV12-3 or TRBV12-4 and TRBJ1-4, with D maybe TRBD1 (5 bases). Trimming removed 5 bases at V and 8 bases at J, with 21 bases between. The length of the CDR3 is 16 residues. The CDR3 nucleotides are TGTGCCAGCAGTAACTATGATCAGGGAAAGGAGGAAAAACTGTTTTTT. Translation: CASSNYDQGKEEKLFF.

This clonotype was recorded many times. The V gene is TRBV5-1, the J gene TRBJ2-1; TRBD2 is a possible D gene (6 bases). Trimming stripped 4 bases from V and 1 base from J, with 15 bases between. CDR3 length: 16 amino acids. Germline V gene data show CDR1 as SGHRS and CDR2 as YFSETQ. This CDR3 reads CASSPDPGESYNEQFF. The DNA of the CDR3 is TGCGCCAGCAGCCCCGACCCGGGGGAATCCTACAATGAGCAGTTCTTC.

As concerns this clonotype: A much more abundant neighbour one base away suggests this may be a read error. The gene calls are TRBV6-5 and TRBJ2-7; D is uncertain. CDR3 size: 15 residues. In germline, CDR1 is MNHEY, CDR2 SVGAGI. This chain's CDR3 is CASSRVSLPSCEQYF. Here the CDR3 DNA reads TGTGCCAGCAGTAGGGTCAGCTTACCCTCCTGCGAGCAGTACTTC.

The CDR3 DNA is TGTGCCAGCAGCCCGACGGCAGGGGAACAGCCCCAGCATTTT. Translation gives CASSPTAGEQPQHF. The chain employs TRBV7-2 and TRBJ1-5; possibly TRBD1 for D (6 bases). The length of the CDR3 is 14 residues. Germline CDR1 and CDR2: SGHTA and FQGNSA. V was clipped by 5 bases and J by 7 bases, with 15 bases between them. Full variable domain (remainder filled in from reference TRBV7-2 and TRBJ1-5): GAGVSQSPSNKVTEKGKDVELRCDPISGHTALYWYRQSLGQGLEFLIYFQGNSAPDKSGLPSDRFSAERTGGSVSTLTIQRTQQEDSAVYLCASSPTAGEQPQHFGDGTRLSIL.

Points on this clonotype: At one boundary the junction diverges from the germline segment, which might be a read error. The genes are TRBV5-1 and TRBJ1-1, with TRBD1 identical over 7 bases. Germline-derived CDR1 and CDR2 are SGHRS and YFSETQ. The CDR3 has 13 amino acids. CDR3 loop: CDSSGTDNTEAFF. CDR3 in DNA: TGCGACAGCTCCGGGACAGATAACACTGAAGCTTTCTTT.

This clonotype was recorded many times. The chain joins TRBV3-1 to TRBJ2-5; D uncertain. The CDR3 extends over 12 amino acids. The V gene lost 1 base and the J gene lost 2 bases, with 2 bases spanning the gap. Germline V gene sequence: CDR1 LGHDT, CDR2 YNNKEL (reference sequence). This chain's CDR3 is CASSQAQETQYF. CDR3 bases: TGTGCCAGCAGCCAAGCTCAAGAGACCCAGTACTTC.

V usage is TRBV6-6 and J usage is TRBJ1-6; D possibly corresponds to TRBD1 (6 bases). Germline V gene sequence: CDR1 MNHNY, CDR2 SVGAGI (reference sequence). The V gene lost 2 bases and the J gene lost 5 bases, with 13 bases spanning the gap. This CDR3 is 16 amino acids long. Here the CDR3 reads CASSYDRRGNNSPLHF. The CDR3 coding sequence is TGTGCCAGCAGTTACGACCGTAGGGGGAATAATTCACCCCTCCACTTT.

This clonotype was detected many times. The V gene is TRBV10-3, the J gene TRBJ2-3, with D perhaps TRBD1 (7 bases). The germline gives CDR1 ENHRY, CDR2 SYGVKD. The CDR3 contains 15 residues. Deletions cut 6 bases from V and 2 bases from J, with 15 bases between. This CDR3 is CAISAGRGATDTQYF. The CDR3 DNA is TGTGCCATCAGCGCCGGCAGGGGGGCCACAGATACGCAGTATTTT.

The chain employs TRBV5-4 and TRBJ2-4, with 9 nucleotides matching TRBD1. J gave up 6 bases and V 5 bases, and 12 bases lay outside the gene matches. The CDR3 length is 16 residues. Germline V gene lookup returns CDR1 SGHNT and CDR2 YYREEE (reference sequence). CDR3 in DNA: TGTGCCAGCAGTGTGAGAGGACAGGGGATCTTAAACATTCAGTACTTC. Translation gives CASSVRGQGILNIQYF.

The J gene is TRBJ2-2, the V gene TRBV27, with D possibly being TRBD2 (7 bases). The germline CDR1 and CDR2 sequences are MNHEY and SMNVEV (reference sequence). CDR3 length equals 16 residues. The V gene lost 4 bases and the J gene lost 2 bases, with 14 bases spanning the gap. As DNA, the CDR3 is TGTGCCAGCAGTTCAGGAGGGGGGGTAAACACCGGGGAGCTGTTTTTT. It translates to CASSSGGGVNTGELFF.

The chain employs TRBV6-6 and TRBJ2-7; 7 bases match TRBD2. The CDR3 extends over 16 amino acids. V dropped 4 bases and J dropped 5; count of bases not matched to a gene: 14. Germline V gene sequence: CDR1 MNHNY, CDR2 SVGAGI (reference sequence). CDR3 sequence: CASSFAGLSGSNEQYF. CDR3 nucleotide sequence: TGTGCCAGCAGTTTCGCGGGACTATCGGGGTCAAACGAGCAGTACTTC.